The rows below give T cell receptor beta chains drawn from one sample of a study of blood T cell repertoires in COVID-19. Using immunoSEQ multiplex PCR, the repertoire was profiled, and TCRdb retains in-frame clones only, with some absent. The sample contains some 200,000 clones, around four fifths of which appear only once. The sequenced material came from peripheral blood. These receptors were obtained from a human donor with acute or convalescent COVID-19. The donor label of this sample is uncertain. Both conserved end residues are part of each CDR3. A D gene is named only where the DNA matches it firmly. Rows give clone size only sometimes, using once, few, many, or a class for an expanded clone.

TRBJ1-1 | TRBV10-1 | . | TRBD1 | 14 | CASTRTGLKTEAFF | TGCGCCAGCACACGGACAGGGTTGAAGACTGAAGCTTTCTTT
TRBJ2-7 | TRBV5-1 | . | TRBD1 | 14 | CASSWTGGSYEQYF | TGCGCCAGCAGCTGGACAGGGGGCTCCTACGAGCAGTACTTC
TRBJ2-3 | TRBV6-6 | . | TRBD2 | 14 | CASRREAGPDTQYF | TGTGCCAGCAGACGGGAAGCGGGGCCAGATACGCAGTATTTT
TRBJ2-7 | TRBV5-1 | . | . | 14 | CASSLSAGFYEQYF | TGCGCCAGCAGCTTGTCTGCGGGATTCTACGAGCAGTACTTC
TRBJ2-1 | TRBV6-2/TRBV6-3 | . | . | 17 | CASSYSRRESLYNEQFF | TGTGCCAGCAGTTACTCGCGACGGGAGAGCCTCTACAATGAGCAGTTCTTC
TRBJ2-3 | TRBV19 | . | TRBD1 | 15 | CASRPDRVGTDTQYF | TGTGCCAGTAGGCCAGACAGGGTCGGCACAGATACGCAGTATTTT
TRBJ1-5 | TRBV11-2 | few | . | 16 | CASSLLWGHSNQPQHF | TGTGCCAGCAGCCTCCTTTGGGGGCATAGCAATCAGCCCCAGCATTTT
TRBJ2-7 | TRBV19 | . | TRBD1 | 15 | CASSNPGTAKYEQYF | TGTGCCAGTAGTAACCCCGGGACAGCTAAATACGAGCAGTACTTC
TRBJ2-3 | TRBV20-1 | once | . | 15 | CSASGFLLGTDTQYF | TGCAGTGCTAGTGGCTTCCTACTTGGCACAGATACGCAGTATTTT
TRBJ2-5 | TRBV18 | . | . | 13 | CASSPGVQETQYF | TGTGCCAGCTCACCCGGTGTGCAAGAGACCCAGTACTTC
TRBJ1-5 | TRBV7-2 | once | . | 14 | CASRLTGSGQPQHF | TGTGCCAGCAGACTTACAGGGAGCGGACAGCCCCAGCATTTT
TRBJ1-2 | TRBV10-3 | few | . | 14 | CAISGDSSNYGYTF | TGTGCCATCAGTGGAGACAGTTCTAACTATGGCTACACCTTC
TRBJ2-7 | TRBV6-2/TRBV6-3 | . | TRBD1 | 15 | CASSRDSVLSYEQYF | TGTGCCAGCAGTCGGGACAGCGTACTTTCCTACGAGCAGTACTTC
TRBJ1-5 | TRBV27 | once | TRBD1 | 15 | CASSLGQGGNQPQHF | TGTGCCAGCAGCTTAGGACAGGGGGGCAATCAGCCCCAGCATTTT
TRBJ1-2 | TRBV4-3 | . | TRBD1 | 14 | CASSQGTGDYGYTF | TGCGCCAGCAGCCAAGGGACAGGCGACTATGGCTACACCTTC
TRBJ2-7 | TRBV7-2 | . | . | 14 | CASSFYGTLYEQYF | TGTGCCAGCAGCTTTTATGGGACACTCTACGAGCAGTACTTC
TRBJ2-1 | TRBV6-6 | . | TRBD2 | 13 | CASRRLAGGSWFF | TGTGCCAGCAGAAGGCTAGCGGGAGGGTCTTGGTTCTTC
TRBJ2-3 | TRBV25-1 | . | . | 16 | CASSDQRVPSTDTQYF | TGTGCCAGCAGTGACCAGCGGGTTCCTAGCACAGATACGCAGTATTTT
TRBJ1-1 | TRBV11-3 | . | TRBD1 | 20 | CASSLDHGAFQPGQGSEAFF | TGTGCCAGCAGCTTAGATCATGGGGCCTTTCAACCGGGACAGGGTTCTGAAGCTTTCTTT
TRBJ2-2 | TRBV5-4 | . | TRBD1 | 16 | CASSRRTGIGAGELFF | TGTGCCAGCAGCCGTCGGACAGGGATAGGGGCCGGGGAGCTGTTTTTT